The subject of this entry is one T cell receptor (beta chain). Its cognate antigen has yet to be identified. No base-level quality is on record; no much larger clone is a single base apart. V loses 2 bases of germline sequence and J loses 6 bases, and the interval between the two ends is 13 bases. CDR1 and CDR2 were assigned from the germline V gene (reference sequence) as MNHEY and SMNVEV. Including the terminal cysteine and phenylalanine, the CDR3 comprises 14 residues. Only the CDR3 DNA is retained, 42 bases long and in frame from the first base. The CDR3 regions of human TCRbeta chains were analyzed by immunosequencing. As for how the authors treated the data: Repertoire TCRs were matched against a reference library of SARS-CoV-2-specific TCRs generated with the MIRA antigen-specificity platform. Breadth was defined as the fraction of unique TCRs that were SARS-CoV-2-associated, and depth was defined as the fraction of total T cells that were SARS-CoV-2-associated. Each spike-specific TCR was assigned to its reactive spike region and to a CD4 or CD8 class using the MIRA data. Log10-transformed breadth and depth values were compared by one-way ANOVA with Sidak's multiple comparisons tests. Here the immuneACCESS table is served through TCRdb, limited to in-frame sequences with V and J called. Missing clones are a known gap in these copies; in checked studies unresolved V genes cover under half, and the rest lacks a known reason. V, J and clone size reflect that table, while D and trimming were determined from the DNA. Present in this sample are around 150,000 clones, over 65% of which were seen just once. The top ten constitute approximately 4% of the sample.

Per the publication, the time point label means: baseline before first vaccination. Vaccinee samples came from UK trials COV001 and COV002, including a single-blind randomized controlled phase 2/3 trial of AZD1222 (ChAdOx1 nCoV-19) in healthy adults. For TCRbeta chain sequencing, PBMC samples from trial participants were taken at day 0 and at day 28 after the second dose. This sample is drawn from a study of T cell responses to AZD1222 COVID-19 vaccine (dated by TCRdb to about 2021). General notes on the study: AZD1222 recipients whose second dose came at about 4 weeks and those whose second dose came at about 12 weeks were combined into one group, since spike-specific TCR depth and breadth did not differ between the two schedules. A total of 233 trial participants underwent TCR sequencing, of whom about 210 had received two doses of AZD1222 and 26 had received two doses of the MenACWY control vaccine. Trial participants were enrolled by age into 18-55, 56-69 and 70-plus year subgroups, with roughly 150, 30 and 60 TCR-sequenced participants respectively.

Broader findings and caveats from the paper: Participants were mostly white British, with more females than males. The authors suggested clonal diversity may have been underestimated. Because no samples from the day 14 peak response were available, repertoires could be characterized only after the peak T cell response. In the small 56-69-year group, the increase in depth fell short of significance, most likely because of low power. Conclusions about previously exposed vaccinees are limited because only six or seven AZD1222 recipients were SARS-CoV-2 seropositive at baseline. After two AZD1222 doses, both the breadth and the depth of spike-specific TCRs were significantly higher than at day 0 and than in MenACWY recipients. Vaccine-associated CD4 TCRs spanned the whole spike protein, with dominant responses in regions 160-218 and 743-854. Reportedly, close to half of the unique spike-specific TCRs recognized epitopes lying outside the regions that are mutated in the B.1.351 and B.1.1.7 variants.

The material was peripheral blood, obtained on day 0 of AZD1222 vaccination. This TCR was sampled from an adult in good health. The sequence is built from TRBV27 and TRBJ1-2, with no D gene named confidently. The DNA reads as follows: TGTGCCAGCAGTTTAAGAGGGCAAAGGAATGGCTACACCTTC. Translation gives CASSLRGQRNGYTF.